Given below is one T cell receptor (beta chain) in context. Its antigen is still unknown. Some clones are missing from TCRdb's copy, which holds only in-frame ones; the method was immunoSEQ multiplex PCR. The table has 40,000 or so clones, more than 85% seen once; the top ten hold roughly 4%. This sample is drawn from a study of graft-versus-host responses after intestinal transplantation. About the study: Among the recipients, transplants were multivisceral, liver-intestinal, or isolated intestinal.

Study observations and caveats: The marrow of recipients harbored GvH clones, and ileum or blood showed some of them first.

V lost 5 bases to trimming and J lost 3 bases, with 10 bases between them. CDR1 is MNHNS, CDR2 SASEGT, per germline. This CDR3 has 13 residues. The material sequenced was PBMCs, taken 700 to 750 days after intestinal transplantation. The sequence came from a human patient who received an intestinal transplant, so some T cells may come from the graft donor. The genes are TRBV6-1 and TRBJ2-5; perhaps TRBD1 as D (5 bases). The CDR3 DNA reads as TGTGCCAGCAGTTTCAGGGTTGAAGAGACCCAGTACTTC. It encodes CASSFRVEETQYF.